Listed here are 27 T cell receptor beta chains from one sample, sequenced in a study of OX40 agonist ivuxolimab in advanced cancers. Sequencing used immunoSEQ multiplex PCR; TCRdb keeps in-frame clones, though not all of them. The data contain about 52,000 clones, 85% to 95% of them seen just once; the ten biggest clones take up approximately 12%. Sequenced here: CD4+ or CD8+ T cells sorted from blood, sampled in a trial of the OX40 agonist ivuxolimab. The receptors were gathered from an adult with an advanced solid tumor such as melanoma, head and neck, liver or kidney cancer.

The CDR3 loop is CAIGTELFYGYTF. CDR3 nucleotides: TGTGCCATCGGGACAGAACTTTTCTATGGCTACACCTTC. V and J are TRBV10-3 and TRBJ1-2; the match to TRBD1 covers 7 bases. Germline V gene data show CDR1 as ENHRY and CDR2 as SYGVKD. Trimming cost V 8 bases and J 4 bases; bases outside gene matches: 7. The CDR3 length is 13 residues.

The chain has TRBV11-2 and TRBJ2-7; 9 nucleotides agree with TRBD2. V was clipped by 1 base and J by 2 bases; unmatched bases: 6. This CDR3 contains 16 residues. Germline CDR1 reads SGHAT; CDR2 reads FQNNGV. CDR3 nucleotide sequence: TGTGCCAGCAGCTTAGCTCTAGCGGGATCGGCCTACGAGCAGTACTTC. This codes for CASSLALAGSAYEQYF.

This chain joins TRBV2 and TRBJ2-3; D not certain. The CDR3 has 13 amino acids. The V gene lost 8 bases and the J gene lost 0 bases, with 9 bases spanning the gap. Germline V gives CDR1 SNHLY, CDR2 FYNNEI. The CDR3 is CASLGASTDTQYF. CDR3 nucleotides: TGTGCCAGCCTAGGAGCTAGCACAGATACGCAGTATTTT.

The rearrangement links TRBV9 to TRBJ2-1; D call uncertain. Trimming cost V 0 bases and J 0 bases, with 10 bases left between them. The CDR3 extends over 16 amino acids. Germline V gives CDR1 SGDLS, CDR2 YYNGEE. CDR3 DNA: TGTGCCAGCAGCGTAGGAGCTAGGAGCTCCTACAATGAGCAGTTCTTC. Its translation is CASSVGARSSYNEQFF.

On this clone itself: A junction end diverges from the germline sequence, so it may reflect a read error. Other DNA variants within this sample encode the same CDR3. The chain employs TRBV28 and TRBJ1-1; D is unclear. The CDR3 runs 14 residues. The germline V gene has CDR1 MDHEN and CDR2 SYDVKM. The CDR3, as DNA: TGCGCCAGCAGATCACGACCGGGGAGGACTGAAGCTTTCTTT. It encodes CASRSRPGRTEAFF.

In the case of this clone: Sequence at one end of the junction differs from germline and may be a read error. The rearrangement joins TRBV9 to TRBJ2-1; 8 nucleotides match TRBD2. Germline assignment: CDR1 SGDLS and CDR2 YYNGEE. This CDR3 is 17 amino acids long. The CDR3 DNA reads as TGTGCCAGCAGCGTAGACCCGGGAGGGCCGATCTACTATGAGCAGTTCTTC. It specifies CASSVDPGGPIYYEQFF.

As to this clone: This sample includes further DNA sequences coding for the same CDR3. The rearrangement uses TRBV7-9 and TRBJ2-1, with D unresolved. CDR3 length equals 14 residues. Germline CDR1 reads SEHNR; CDR2 reads FQNEAQ (reference sequence). Trimming cost V 2 bases and J 0 bases, with 5 bases left between them. CDR3 DNA sequence: TGTGCCAGCAGCTTACTCGGCTCCTACAATGAGCAGTTCTTC. Translation: CASSLLGSYNEQFF.

The genes are TRBV7-8 and TRBJ2-1, with TRBD2 identical over 11 bases. With 4 bases clipped from V and 9 bases from J, the junction kept 5 bases outside the gene matches. The CDR3 has 14 residues. Looked up from germline, CDR1 is SGHVS and CDR2 is FQNEAQ. This chain's CDR3 is CASSSLAGDREQFF. CDR3 DNA: TGTGCCAGCAGCTCACTAGCGGGAGATCGTGAGCAGTTCTTC.

The genes are TRBV4-3 and TRBJ2-3; 7 nucleotides align to TRBD1. The CDR3 extends over 14 amino acids. The junction had 3 bases not matched to a gene; V was cut back by 4 bases and J by 2 bases. Germline lookup yields CDR1 LGHNA and CDR2 YSLEER. CDR3 sequence (DNA): TGCGCCAGCAGCCGGGACAGTTACACAGATACGCAGTATTTT. Protein: CASSRDSYTDTQYF.

This rearrangement joins TRBV6-5 to TRBJ2-1; TRBD2 agrees at 9 bases. The CDR3 has 16 amino acids. CDR1 and CDR2 from the germline V gene are MNHEY and SVGAGI. After removal of 0 bases from V and 5 bases from J, the junction contained 5 bases not matched to a gene. CDR3 sequence reads: CASSYSLASGDNEQFF. Here the CDR3 DNA reads TGTGCCAGCAGTTACTCCCTGGCTAGCGGGGACAATGAGCAGTTCTTC.

The chain uses TRBV28 and TRBJ1-2; no clear D gene. This CDR3 region has 17 residues. The V gene lost 1 base and the J gene lost 0 bases, with 15 bases spanning the gap. Germline CDR1 MDHEN, CDR2 SYDVKM. CDR3 residues: CASSLFDLNYSNYGYTF. DNA of the CDR3: TGTGCCAGCAGTTTATTTGACCTAAACTACTCTAACTATGGCTACACCTTC.

The genes are TRBV6-5 and TRBJ2-7; D is unresolved. Germline CDR1 MNHEY, CDR2 SVGAGI. This CDR3 has 11 amino acids. With 2 bases removed from V and 5 bases from J, the gap between germline ends came to 4 bases. CDR3: CASSYRDEQYF. The CDR3 nucleotides read TGTGCCAGCAGTTACAGGGACGAGCAGTACTTC.

The chain uses TRBV7-2 and TRBJ2-3; D unclear. Germline V CDR1 and CDR2: SGHTA, FQGNSA. Deletions cut 1 base from V and 1 base from J, with 12 bases between. The CDR3 extends over 16 amino acids. The CDR3 DNA follows: TGTGCCAGCAGCTTAGTTGAGAGCGTAGGCACAGATACGCAGTATTTT. It is translated as CASSLVESVGTDTQYF.

CDR3 amino acids: CASSPPAGEVNEQFF. Written as DNA, the CDR3 is TGTGCCAGCAGTCCCCCCGCGGGAGAAGTTAATGAGCAGTTCTTC. This chain uses TRBV27 with TRBJ2-1; 7 bases match TRBD2. This CDR3 spans 15 amino acids. Trimming removed 5 bases from V and 7 bases from J; junction bases left unmatched: 11. CDR1 and CDR2 (germline): MNHEY, SMNVEV (reference sequence).

This chain connects TRBV2 to TRBJ2-1, with 7 nucleotides matching TRBD2. The CDR3 consists of 16 residues. The germline V gene encodes CDR1 SNHLY and CDR2 FYNNEI. The V and J ends lost 7 bases and 3 bases, in that order; junction bases with no gene match: 12. This chain's CDR3 is CASKRSGTAVYNEQFF. The CDR3 DNA reads TGTGCCAGCAAAAGGAGCGGGACGGCTGTCTACAATGAGCAGTTCTTC.

The gene calls are TRBV28 and TRBJ2-7; 11 bases align to TRBD2. Germline CDR1 and CDR2: MDHEN and SYDVKM. With 3 bases clipped from V and 4 bases from J, the junction kept 8 bases outside the gene matches. This CDR3 has 16 residues. Here the CDR3 DNA reads TGTGCCAGCAGTTTCAGTACCGGGACTAGCGGTTACGAGCAGTACTTC. As protein: CASSFSTGTSGYEQYF.

This sequence joins TRBV7-2 and TRBJ1-2; D is perhaps TRBD1 (5 bases). The CDR3 consists of 12 residues. From germline, CDR1 is SGHTA and CDR2 FQGNSA. CDR3 sequence: CATSQARDGYTF. For the CDR3, the DNA is TGTGCGACGAGCCAGGCCAGGGATGGCTACACCTTC.

This chain joins TRBV28 and TRBJ2-7; either TRBD1 or TRBD2 may fit D (6 bases each). The CDR3 runs 15 residues. The V end lost 4 bases, the J end lost 3 bases, and 16 bases lay between the germline ends. Germline V gene sequence: CDR1 MDHEN, CDR2 SYDVKM. The CDR3 DNA reads as TGTGCCAGCAGTTCAATGGAGGGGGGCAACTACGAGCAGTACTTC. The encoded protein is CASSSMEGGNYEQYF.

Written as DNA, the CDR3 is TGTGCCAGCAGCGCCACAGGGGCCCAAAGTACAGATACGCAGTATTTT. Amino acid sequence: CASSATGAQSTDTQYF. The rearrangement uses TRBV9 and TRBJ2-3; 7 bases match TRBD1. V was clipped by 3 bases and J by 3 bases; unmatched bases: 10. Germline assignment: CDR1 SGDLS and CDR2 YYNGEE. The CDR3 has 16 residues.

The chain couples TRBV28 to TRBJ1-4; 10 nucleotides line up with TRBD1. CDR3 length equals 16 residues. CDR1 is MDHEN, CDR2 SYDVKM, per germline. V was clipped by 7 bases and J by 6 bases; unmatched bases: 11. The CDR3 reads CASKVWRTGGDEKLFF. As DNA, the CDR3 is TGTGCCAGCAAAGTTTGGAGGACAGGGGGGGATGAAAAACTGTTTTTT.

The rearrangement uses TRBV5-1 and TRBJ2-7, with 10 bases identical to TRBD2. V lost 0 bases, J lost 1 base, and 10 bases stayed unmatched. Germline CDR1 reads SGHRS; CDR2 reads YFSETQ. This CDR3 comprises 18 residues. The CDR3 is CASSLGTSGRGISYEQYF. The CDR3 nucleotides are TGCGCCAGCAGCTTGGGGACTAGCGGAAGAGGTATATCCTACGAGCAGTACTTC.

The CDR3 sequence: CASNHRTSEGGEQFF. DNA of the CDR3: TGTGCCAGCAACCACCGGACTAGCGAAGGTGGTGAGCAGTTCTTC. V and J are TRBV7-3 and TRBJ2-1; TRBD2 matches at 9 bases. The ends lost 7 bases at V and 9 bases at J; junction bases unmatched: 13. The CDR3 runs to 15 residues. Per germline, CDR1 SGHTA and CDR2 FQGTGA.

V gene TRBV6-1 combines with J gene TRBJ2-2; D ambiguous. The CDR3 runs to 10 residues. V was clipped by 6 bases and J by 6 bases, with 2 bases between them. CDR1 is MNHNS, CDR2 SASEGT, per germline. The CDR3 reads CASRSGELFF. The CDR3 DNA reads as TGTGCCAGCAGATCCGGGGAGCTGTTTTTT.

A single count supports this clone. The J gene is TRBJ2-2, the V gene TRBV30; no reliable D call. The CDR3 contains 13 residues. Germline lookup yields CDR1 GTSNPN and CDR2 SVGIG (reference sequence). V was cut by 8 bases and J by 8 bases, with 18 bases left in between. Here the CDR3 DNA reads TGTGCCCACCCGGGTCCTGGGCCGGGGGAGCTGTTTTTT. This encodes CAHPGPGPGELFF.

The chain is built from TRBV7-8 and TRBJ2-7; perhaps TRBD2 as D (6 bases). The V gene's germline CDR1 is SGHVS and CDR2 FQNEAQ. CDR3 length: 15 amino acids. The V end lost 6 bases, the J end lost 0 bases, and 15 bases lay between the germline ends. The CDR3 coding sequence is TGTGCCAGCAGATCGAGCGGGCCGGACTCCTACGAGCAGTACTTC. Its translation: CASRSSGPDSYEQYF. Supplemented by reference TRBV7-8 and TRBJ2-7, the full variable domain reads GAGVSQSPRYKVAKRGQDVALRCDPISGHVSLFWYQQALGQGPEFLTYFQNEAQLDKSGLPSDRFFAERPEGSVSTLKIQRTQQEDSAVYLCASRSSGPDSYEQYFGPGTRLTVT.

The DNA of the CDR3 is TGTGCCAGCAGTTTTAGGCTTGCGACAGGGGGCCGGGGGGAGCTGTTTTTT. Amino acid sequence: CASSFRLATGGRGELFF. This chain links TRBV27 with TRBJ2-2; TRBD1 aligns across 10 bases. The CDR3 length is 17 residues. J gave up 8 bases and V 3 bases, and 12 bases lay outside the gene matches. CDR1 is MNHEY and CDR2 is SMNVEV in the germline V gene (reference sequence).

This rearrangement joins TRBV27 to TRBJ1-2, with D perhaps TRBD1 (6 bases). This CDR3 has 13 amino acids. Deletions cut 10 bases from V and 5 bases from J, with 17 bases between. Per germline, CDR1 MNHEY and CDR2 SMNVEV (reference sequence). As DNA, the CDR3 is TGTGCCACGTCTCCCACAGGGAGGTATGGCTACACCTTC. This encodes CATSPTGRYGYTF.